Following are 5 T cell receptor beta chains from one sample sequenced in a study of shared clonotypes between healthy human individuals. Clones were sequenced by immunoSEQ multiplex PCR, and TCRdb holds only the in-frame ones, with some missing. This table holds 950,000 to 1,100,000 clones, 70% to 80% found once. The specimen sequenced was memory CD4+ T cells from PBMCs. Indicated subset: CD45RA-negative fraction. These receptors were collected from a man aged 18-30 years in good health. Some clones in this sample may be carry-over from other donors' samples.

This clone is a singleton in its sample. The rearrangement uses TRBV7-9 and TRBJ2-2; 9 bases match TRBD2. Trimming removed 4 bases from V and 1 base from J; junction bases left unmatched: 1. CDR3 size: 15 residues. CDR1 and CDR2 from the germline V gene are SEHNR and FQNEAQ (reference sequence). CDR3 DNA: TGTGCCAGCAGCTCTAGCGGGATGAACACCGGGGAGCTGTTTTTT. Protein product: CASSSSGMNTGELFF. The full variable domain, completed using reference TRBV7-9 and TRBJ2-2, is DTGVSQNPRHKITKRGQNVTFRCDPISEHNRLYWYRQTLGQGPEFLTYFQNEAQLEKSRLLSDRFSAERPKGSFSTLEIQRTEQGDSAMYLCASSSSGMNTGELFFGEGSRLTVL.

The V gene is TRBV14, the J gene TRBJ2-7; TRBD2 might be the D (6 bases). The V gene's germline CDR1 is SGHDN and CDR2 FVKESK. The CDR3 is 15 residues long. Trimming pared 0 bases from V and 2 bases from J, leaving 11 bases between. CDR3 protein: CASSQDRRAPYEQYF. For the CDR3, the DNA is TGTGCCAGCAGCCAAGATAGGAGGGCTCCCTACGAGCAGTACTTC.

The CDR3 DNA reads as TGTGCCAGCAGCTTGGTGGGAGCAAAGGACATTCAGTACTTC. Amino acid sequence: CASSLVGAKDIQYF. This chain links TRBV5-8 with TRBJ2-4; D is possibly TRBD2 (5 bases). Looked up from germline, CDR1 is SGHTS and CDR2 is YDEGEE. V was pared by 0 bases and J by 8 bases, with 12 bases between. CDR3 length: 14 residues.

The chain joins TRBV6-4 to TRBJ2-1; D unclear. V dropped 3 bases and J dropped 5 bases, with 8 bases sitting between them. Germline V gene sequence: CDR1 MRHNA, CDR2 SNTAGT. The CDR3 contains 13 residues. The CDR3 DNA follows: TGTGCCAGCAGTGATCGTGAAAACAATGAGCAGTTCTTC. Residues: CASSDRENNEQFF.

The chain is built from TRBV28 and TRBJ1-5, with no clear D. Germline V gives CDR1 MDHEN, CDR2 SYDVKM. The CDR3 sequence is 10 residues long. V was cut by 9 bases and J by 3 bases, with 3 bases left in between. CDR3 nucleotides: TGTGCCAGATCCAATCAGCCCCAGCATTTT. The encoded protein is CARSNQPQHF.